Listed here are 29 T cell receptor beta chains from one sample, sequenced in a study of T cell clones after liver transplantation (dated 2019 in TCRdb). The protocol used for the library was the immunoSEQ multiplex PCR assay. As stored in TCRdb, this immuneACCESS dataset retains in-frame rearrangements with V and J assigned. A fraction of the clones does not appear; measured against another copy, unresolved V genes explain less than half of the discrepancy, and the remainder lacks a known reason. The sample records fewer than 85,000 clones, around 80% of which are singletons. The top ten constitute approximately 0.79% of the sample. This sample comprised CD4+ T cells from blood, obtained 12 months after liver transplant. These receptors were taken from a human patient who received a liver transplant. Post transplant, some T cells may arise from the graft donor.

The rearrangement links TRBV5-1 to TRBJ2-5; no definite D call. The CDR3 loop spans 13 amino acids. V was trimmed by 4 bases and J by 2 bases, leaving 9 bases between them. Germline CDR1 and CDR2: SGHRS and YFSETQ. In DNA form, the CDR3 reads TGCGCCAGCAGCCGAGATGCGCAAGAGACCCAGTACTTC. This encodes CASSRDAQETQYF.

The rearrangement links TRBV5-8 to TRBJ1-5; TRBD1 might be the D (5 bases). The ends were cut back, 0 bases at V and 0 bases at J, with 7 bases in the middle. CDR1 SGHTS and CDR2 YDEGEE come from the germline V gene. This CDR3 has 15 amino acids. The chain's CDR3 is CASSLGTGSNQPQHF. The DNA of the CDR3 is TGTGCCAGCAGCTTGGGCACAGGTAGCAATCAGCCCCAGCATTTT. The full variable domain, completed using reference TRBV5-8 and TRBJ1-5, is EAGVTQSPTHLIKTRGQQATLRCSPISGHTSVYWYQQALGLGLQFLLWYDEGEERNRGNFPPRFSGRQFPNYSSELNVNALELEDSALYLCASSLGTGSNQPQHFGDGTRLSIL.

CDR3: CASSYGGTGQPQHF. The CDR3 DNA reads as TGCGCCAGCAGCTATGGGGGAACGGGTCAGCCCCAGCATTTT. The genes are TRBV5-1 and TRBJ1-5, with D possibly being TRBD1 (5 bases). The V end lost 3 bases, the J end lost 6 bases, and 13 bases lay between the germline ends. The CDR3 is 14 amino acids. The germline V gene encodes CDR1 SGHRS and CDR2 YFSETQ.

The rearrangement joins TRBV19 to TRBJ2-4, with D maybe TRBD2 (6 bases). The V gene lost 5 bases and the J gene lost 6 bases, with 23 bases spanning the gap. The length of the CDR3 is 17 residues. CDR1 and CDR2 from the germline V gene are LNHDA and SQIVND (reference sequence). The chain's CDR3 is CASSLPSSAGSPNIQYF. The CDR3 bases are TGTGCCAGTAGTCTTCCCTCGTCCGCGGGGAGCCCAAACATTCAGTACTTC.

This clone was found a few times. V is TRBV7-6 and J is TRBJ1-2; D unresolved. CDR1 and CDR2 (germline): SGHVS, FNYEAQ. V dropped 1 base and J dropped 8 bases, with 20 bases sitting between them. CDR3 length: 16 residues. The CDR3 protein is CASSLVGPGRNDGYTF. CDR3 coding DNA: TGTGCCAGCAGCTTAGTAGGCCCTGGGAGGAATGACGGCTACACCTTC.

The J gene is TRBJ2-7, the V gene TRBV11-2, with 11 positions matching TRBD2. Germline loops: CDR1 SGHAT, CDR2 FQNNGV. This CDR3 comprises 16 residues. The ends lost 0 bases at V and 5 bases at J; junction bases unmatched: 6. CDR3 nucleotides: TGTGCCAGCAGCTTAGAGAAGGTTAGCGGGAGGGACGAGCAGTACTTC. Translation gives CASSLEKVSGRDEQYF.

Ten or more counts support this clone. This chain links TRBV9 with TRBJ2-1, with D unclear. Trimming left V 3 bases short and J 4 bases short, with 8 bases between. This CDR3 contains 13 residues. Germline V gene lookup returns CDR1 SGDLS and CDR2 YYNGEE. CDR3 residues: CASSGAWYNEQFF. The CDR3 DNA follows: TGTGCCAGCAGCGGGGCTTGGTACAATGAGCAGTTCTTC.

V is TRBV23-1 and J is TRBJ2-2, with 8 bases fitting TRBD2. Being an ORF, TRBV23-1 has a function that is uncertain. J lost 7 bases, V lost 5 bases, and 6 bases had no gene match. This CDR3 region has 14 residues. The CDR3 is CASSGGRKVGELFF. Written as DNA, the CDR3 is TGCGCCAGCAGTGGCGGGAGGAAGGTCGGGGAGCTGTTTTTT.

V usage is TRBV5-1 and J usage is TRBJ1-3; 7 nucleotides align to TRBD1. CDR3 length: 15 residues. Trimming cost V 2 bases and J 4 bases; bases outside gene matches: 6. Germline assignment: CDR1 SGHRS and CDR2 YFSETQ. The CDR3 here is CASSFGDRDGNTIYF. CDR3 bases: TGCGCCAGCAGCTTCGGGGACAGAGACGGAAACACCATATATTTT. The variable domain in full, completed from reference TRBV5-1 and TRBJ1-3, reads KAGVTQTPRYLIKTRGQQVTLSCSPISGHRSVSWYQQTPGQGLQFLFEYFSETQRNKGNFPGRFSGRQFSNSRSEMNVSTLELGDSALYLCASSFGDRDGNTIYFGEGSWLTVV.

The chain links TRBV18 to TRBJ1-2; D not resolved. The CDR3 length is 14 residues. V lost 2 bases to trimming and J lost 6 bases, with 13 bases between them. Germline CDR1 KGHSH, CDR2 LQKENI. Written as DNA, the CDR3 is TGTGCCAGCTCACCATCAGTGGCGGCGGATGGCTACACCTTC. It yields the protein CASSPSVAADGYTF. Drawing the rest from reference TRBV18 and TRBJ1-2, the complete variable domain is NAGVMQNPRHLVRRRGQEARLRCSPMKGHSHVYWYRQLPEEGLKFMVYLQKENIIDESGMPKERFSAEFPKEGPSILRIQQVVRGDSAAYFCASSPSVAADGYTFGSGTRLTVV.

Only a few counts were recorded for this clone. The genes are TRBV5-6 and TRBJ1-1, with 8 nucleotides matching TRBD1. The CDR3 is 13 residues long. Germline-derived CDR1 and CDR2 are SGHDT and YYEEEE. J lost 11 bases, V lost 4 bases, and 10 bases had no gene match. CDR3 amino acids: CASSQDRVLKAFF. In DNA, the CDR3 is TGTGCCAGCAGCCAGGACAGGGTCCTGAAGGCTTTCTTT.

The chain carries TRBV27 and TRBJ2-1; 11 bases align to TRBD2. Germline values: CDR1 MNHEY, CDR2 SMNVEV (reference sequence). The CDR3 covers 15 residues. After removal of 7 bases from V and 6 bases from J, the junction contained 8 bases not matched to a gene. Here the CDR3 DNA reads TGTGCCAGCATATCTTTAGCGGGAGGGGGCAATGAGCAGTTCTTC. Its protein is CASISLAGGGNEQFF.

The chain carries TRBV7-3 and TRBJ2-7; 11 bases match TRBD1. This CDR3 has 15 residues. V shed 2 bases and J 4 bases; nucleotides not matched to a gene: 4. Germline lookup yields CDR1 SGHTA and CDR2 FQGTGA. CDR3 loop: CASSLVGTGGYEQYF. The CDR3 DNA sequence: TGTGCCAGCAGCTTAGTTGGGACAGGGGGTTACGAGCAGTACTTC.

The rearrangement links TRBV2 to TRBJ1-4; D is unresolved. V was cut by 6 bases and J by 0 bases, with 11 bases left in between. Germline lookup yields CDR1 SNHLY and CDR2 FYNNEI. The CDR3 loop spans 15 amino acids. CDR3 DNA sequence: TGTGCCAGCAGGCCCCAATATACAACTAATGAAAAACTGTTTTTT. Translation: CASRPQYTTNEKLFF.

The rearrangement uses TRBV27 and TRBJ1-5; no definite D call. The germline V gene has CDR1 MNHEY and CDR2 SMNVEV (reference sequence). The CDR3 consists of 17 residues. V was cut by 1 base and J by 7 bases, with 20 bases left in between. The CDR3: CASSLFFGNGPNQPQHF. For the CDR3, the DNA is TGTGCCAGCAGTTTATTTTTCGGGAATGGCCCGAACCAGCCCCAGCATTTT.

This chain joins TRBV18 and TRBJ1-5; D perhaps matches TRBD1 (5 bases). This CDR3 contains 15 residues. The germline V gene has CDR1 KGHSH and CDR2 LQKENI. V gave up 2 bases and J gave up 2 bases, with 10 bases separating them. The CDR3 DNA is TGTGCCAGCTCACCAGGGGCCTCGGGCAATCAGCCCCAGCATTTT. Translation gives CASSPGASGNQPQHF.

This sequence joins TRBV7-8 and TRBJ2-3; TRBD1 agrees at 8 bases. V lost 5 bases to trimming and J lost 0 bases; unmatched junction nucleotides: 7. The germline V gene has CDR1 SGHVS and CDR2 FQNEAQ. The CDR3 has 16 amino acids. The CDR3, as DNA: TGTGCCAGCAGCCCCCAGACAGGGGTTAGCACAGATACGCAGTATTTT. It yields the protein CASSPQTGVSTDTQYF.

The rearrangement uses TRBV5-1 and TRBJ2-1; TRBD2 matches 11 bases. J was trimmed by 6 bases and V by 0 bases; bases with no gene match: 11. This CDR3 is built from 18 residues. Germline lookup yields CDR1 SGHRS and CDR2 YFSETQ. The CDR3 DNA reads TGCGCCAGCAGCTTGGCCCTAGCGGGAGGATCGGTACCCAATGAGCAGTTCTTC. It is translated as CASSLALAGGSVPNEQFF.

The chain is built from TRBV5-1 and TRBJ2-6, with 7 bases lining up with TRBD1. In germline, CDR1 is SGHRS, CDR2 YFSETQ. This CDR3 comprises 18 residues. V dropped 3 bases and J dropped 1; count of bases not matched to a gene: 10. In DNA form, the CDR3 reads TGCGCCAGCAGCTCCAATGGACAGGTCTCTTCTGGGGCCAACGTCCTGACTTTC. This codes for CASSSNGQVSSGANVLTF.

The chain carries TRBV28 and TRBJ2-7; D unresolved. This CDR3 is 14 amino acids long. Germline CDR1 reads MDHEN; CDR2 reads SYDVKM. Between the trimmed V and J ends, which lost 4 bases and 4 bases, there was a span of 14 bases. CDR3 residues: CASSSSSDIYEQYF. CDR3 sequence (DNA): TGTGCCAGCAGTTCCTCCAGCGATATTTACGAGCAGTACTTC.

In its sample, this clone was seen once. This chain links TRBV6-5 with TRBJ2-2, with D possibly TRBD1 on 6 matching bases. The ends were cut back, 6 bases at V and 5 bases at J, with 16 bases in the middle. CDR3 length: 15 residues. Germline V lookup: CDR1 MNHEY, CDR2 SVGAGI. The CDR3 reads CASSDYRESTGELFF. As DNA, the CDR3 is TGTGCCAGCAGCGATTACAGGGAGAGTACCGGGGAGCTGTTTTTT.

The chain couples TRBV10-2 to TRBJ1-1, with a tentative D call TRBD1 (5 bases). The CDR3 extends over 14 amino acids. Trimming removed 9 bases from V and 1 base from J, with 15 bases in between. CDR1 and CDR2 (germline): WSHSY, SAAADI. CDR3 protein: CASRDGWSNTEAFF. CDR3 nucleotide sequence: TGCGCCAGTCGGGACGGTTGGTCGAACACTGAAGCTTTCTTT.

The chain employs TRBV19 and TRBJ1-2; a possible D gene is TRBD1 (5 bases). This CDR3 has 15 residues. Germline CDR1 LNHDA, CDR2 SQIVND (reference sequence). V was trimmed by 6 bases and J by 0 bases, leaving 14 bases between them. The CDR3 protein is CASRDNGAANYGYTF. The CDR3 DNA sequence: TGTGCCAGTAGGGATAACGGGGCAGCTAACTATGGCTACACCTTC. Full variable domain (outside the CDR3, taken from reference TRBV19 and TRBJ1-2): DGGITQSPKYLFRKEGQNVTLSCEQNLNHDAMYWYRQDPGQGLRLIYYSQIVNDFQKGDIAEGYSVSREKKESFPLTVTSAQKNPTAFYLCASRDNGAANYGYTFGSGTRLTVV.

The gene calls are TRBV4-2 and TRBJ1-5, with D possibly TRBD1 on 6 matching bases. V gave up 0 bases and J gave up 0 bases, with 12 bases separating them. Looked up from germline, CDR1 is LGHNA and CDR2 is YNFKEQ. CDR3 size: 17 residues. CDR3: CASSQDRQGGSNQPQHF. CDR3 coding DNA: TGTGCCAGCAGCCAAGACCGCCAAGGGGGTAGCAATCAGCCCCAGCATTTT.

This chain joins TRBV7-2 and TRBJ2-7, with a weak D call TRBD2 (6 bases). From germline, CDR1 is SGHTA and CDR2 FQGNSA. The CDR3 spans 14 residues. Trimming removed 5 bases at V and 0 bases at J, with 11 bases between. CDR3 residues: CASSRGLVSYEQYF. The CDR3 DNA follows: TGTGCCAGCAGCCGGGGACTGGTCTCCTACGAGCAGTACTTC.

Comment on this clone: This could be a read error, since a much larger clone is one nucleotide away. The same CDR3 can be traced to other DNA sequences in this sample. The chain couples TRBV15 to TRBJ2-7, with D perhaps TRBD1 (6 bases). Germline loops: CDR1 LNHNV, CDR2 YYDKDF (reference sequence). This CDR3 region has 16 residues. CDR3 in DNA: TGTGCCACCAGCAGAGTTAGGGGGACATACTCCTACGAGCAGTATTTC. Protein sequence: CATSRVRGTYSYEQYF.

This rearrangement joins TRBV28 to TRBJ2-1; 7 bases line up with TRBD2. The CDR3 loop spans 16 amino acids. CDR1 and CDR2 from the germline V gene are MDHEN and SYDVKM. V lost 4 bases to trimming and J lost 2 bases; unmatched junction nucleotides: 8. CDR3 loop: CASSSIAGPTYNEQFF. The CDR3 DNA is TGTGCCAGCAGTTCAATAGCGGGCCCCACCTACAATGAGCAGTTCTTC.

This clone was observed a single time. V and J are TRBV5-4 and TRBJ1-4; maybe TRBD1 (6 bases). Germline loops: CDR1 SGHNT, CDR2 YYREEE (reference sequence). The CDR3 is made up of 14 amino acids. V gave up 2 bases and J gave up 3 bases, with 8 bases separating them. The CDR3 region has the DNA TGTGCCAGCAGCTTCGGGGGGCCTAATGAAAAACTGTTTTTT. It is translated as CASSFGGPNEKLFF.

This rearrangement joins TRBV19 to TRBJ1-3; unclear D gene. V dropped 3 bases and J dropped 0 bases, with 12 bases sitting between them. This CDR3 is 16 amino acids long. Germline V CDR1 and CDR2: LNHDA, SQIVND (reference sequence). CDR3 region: CASSISGPNSGNTIYF. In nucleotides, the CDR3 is TGTGCCAGTAGTATTTCTGGACCTAACTCTGGAAACACCATATATTTT.